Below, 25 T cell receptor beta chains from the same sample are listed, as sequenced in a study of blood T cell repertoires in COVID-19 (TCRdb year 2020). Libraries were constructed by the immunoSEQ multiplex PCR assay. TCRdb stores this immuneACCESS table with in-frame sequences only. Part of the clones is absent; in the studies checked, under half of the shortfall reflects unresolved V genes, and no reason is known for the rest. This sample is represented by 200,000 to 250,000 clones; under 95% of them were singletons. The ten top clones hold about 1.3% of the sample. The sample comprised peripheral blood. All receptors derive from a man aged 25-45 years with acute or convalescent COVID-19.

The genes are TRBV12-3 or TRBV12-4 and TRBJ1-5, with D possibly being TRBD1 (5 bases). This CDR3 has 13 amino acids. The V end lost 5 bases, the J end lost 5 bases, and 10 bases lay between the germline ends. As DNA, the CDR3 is TGTGCCAGCAGTGGGGCCCGGGATCAGCCCCAGCATTTT. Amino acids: CASSGARDQPQHF.

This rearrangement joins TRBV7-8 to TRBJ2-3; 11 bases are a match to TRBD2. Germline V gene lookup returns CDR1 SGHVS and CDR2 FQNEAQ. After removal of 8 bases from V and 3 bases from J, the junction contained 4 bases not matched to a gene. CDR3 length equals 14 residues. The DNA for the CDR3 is TGTGCCAGCCGACTAGCGGGAAAGACAGATACGCAGTATTTT. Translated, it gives CASRLAGKTDTQYF.

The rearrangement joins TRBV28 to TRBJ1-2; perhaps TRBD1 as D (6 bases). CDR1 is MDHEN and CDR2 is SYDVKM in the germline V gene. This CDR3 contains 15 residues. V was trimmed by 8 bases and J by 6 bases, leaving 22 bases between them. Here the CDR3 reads CASGAGGLPTNGYTF. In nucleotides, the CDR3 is TGTGCCAGCGGAGCGGGGGGCCTACCCACTAATGGCTACACCTTC.

The CDR3 reads CASTLTGSNTGELFF. The DNA of the CDR3 is TGTGCCAGCACCCTCACCGGTTCGAACACCGGGGAGCTGTTTTTT. The J gene is TRBJ2-2, the V gene TRBV6-5; D remains ambiguous. This CDR3 contains 15 residues. Germline loops: CDR1 MNHEY, CDR2 SVGAGI. Trimming removed 7 bases from V and 0 bases from J, with 12 bases in between.

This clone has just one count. CDR3 sequence: CASTDRERLYEQYF. CDR3 nucleotide sequence: TGTGCCAGCACGGACAGGGAGCGGCTCTACGAGCAGTACTTC. This chain uses TRBV19 with TRBJ2-7; 8 bases line up with TRBD1. Germline lookup yields CDR1 LNHDA and CDR2 SQIVND (reference sequence). V trimming: 9 bases; J trimming: 3 bases; junction bases outside the gene matches: 10. This CDR3 contains 14 residues.

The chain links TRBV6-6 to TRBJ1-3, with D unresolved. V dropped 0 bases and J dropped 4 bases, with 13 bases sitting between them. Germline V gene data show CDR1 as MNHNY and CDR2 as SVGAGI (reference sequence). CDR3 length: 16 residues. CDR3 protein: CASSYSIPGTGNTIYF. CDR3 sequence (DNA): TGTGCCAGCAGTTACTCGATTCCGGGAACCGGAAACACCATATATTTT.

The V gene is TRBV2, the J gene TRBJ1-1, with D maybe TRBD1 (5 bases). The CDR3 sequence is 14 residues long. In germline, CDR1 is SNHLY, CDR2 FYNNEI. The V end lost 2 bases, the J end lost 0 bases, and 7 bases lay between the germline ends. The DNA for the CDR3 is TGTGCCAGCAGTGAAACGACAGTGAACACTGAAGCTTTCTTT. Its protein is CASSETTVNTEAFF.

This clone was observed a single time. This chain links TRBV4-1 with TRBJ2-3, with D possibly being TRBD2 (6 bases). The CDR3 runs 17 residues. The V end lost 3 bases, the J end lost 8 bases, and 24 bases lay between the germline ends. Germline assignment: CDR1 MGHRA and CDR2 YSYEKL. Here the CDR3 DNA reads TGCGCCAGCAGCCAGACACCCGGGGGTCCCCAGTTAGCTACGCAGTATTTT. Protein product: CASSQTPGGPQLATQYF.

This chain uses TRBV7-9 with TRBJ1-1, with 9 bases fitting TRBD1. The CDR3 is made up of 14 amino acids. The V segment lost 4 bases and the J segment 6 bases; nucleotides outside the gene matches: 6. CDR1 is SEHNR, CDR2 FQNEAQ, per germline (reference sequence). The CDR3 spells CASSSGTGKPEAFF. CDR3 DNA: TGTGCCAGCAGCTCGGGGACAGGGAAGCCTGAAGCTTTCTTT.

CDR3 region: CASSLYDSRNQPQHF. CDR3 coding DNA: TGTGCCAGCAGTTTATATGACAGCCGCAATCAGCCCCAGCATTTT. V usage is TRBV28 and J usage is TRBJ1-5, with a possible D match to TRBD1 (5 bases). The V gene lost 1 base and the J gene lost 2 bases, with 9 bases spanning the gap. The germline V gene encodes CDR1 MDHEN and CDR2 SYDVKM. The CDR3 sequence is 15 residues long.

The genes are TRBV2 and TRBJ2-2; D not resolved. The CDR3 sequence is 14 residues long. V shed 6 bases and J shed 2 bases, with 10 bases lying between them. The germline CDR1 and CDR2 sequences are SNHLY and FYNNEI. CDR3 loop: CASRARDNTGELFF. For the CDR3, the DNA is TGTGCCAGCAGGGCTAGAGATAACACCGGGGAGCTGTTTTTT.

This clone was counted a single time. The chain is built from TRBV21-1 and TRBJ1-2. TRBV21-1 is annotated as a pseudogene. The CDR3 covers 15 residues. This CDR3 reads CASSNYRTTHYGYTF. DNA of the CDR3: TGTGCCAGCAGCAATTACCGGACTACCCACTATGGCTACACCTTC.

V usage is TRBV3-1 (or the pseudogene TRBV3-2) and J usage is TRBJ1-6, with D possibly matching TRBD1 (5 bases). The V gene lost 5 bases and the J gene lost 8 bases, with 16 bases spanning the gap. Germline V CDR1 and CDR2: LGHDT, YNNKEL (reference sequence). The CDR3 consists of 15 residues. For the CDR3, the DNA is TGTGCCAGCAGCGCCTGGGGGGGGGTAGATTCACCCCTCCACTTT. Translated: CASSAWGGVDSPLHF.

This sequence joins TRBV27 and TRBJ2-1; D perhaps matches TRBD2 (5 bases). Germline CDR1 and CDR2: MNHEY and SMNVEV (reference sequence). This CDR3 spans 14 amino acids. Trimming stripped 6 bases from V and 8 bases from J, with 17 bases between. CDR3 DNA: TGTGCCAGCAGCTTAATTTCTGGGAGTCATGAGCAGTTCTTC. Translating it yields CASSLISGSHEQFF.

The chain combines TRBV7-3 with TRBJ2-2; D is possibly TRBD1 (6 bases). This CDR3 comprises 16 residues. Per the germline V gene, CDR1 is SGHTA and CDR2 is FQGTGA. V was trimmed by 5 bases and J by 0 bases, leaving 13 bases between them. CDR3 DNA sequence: TGTGCCAGCAGCCGGACAGTTGTCGCGAACACCGGGGAGCTGTTTTTT. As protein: CASSRTVVANTGELFF.

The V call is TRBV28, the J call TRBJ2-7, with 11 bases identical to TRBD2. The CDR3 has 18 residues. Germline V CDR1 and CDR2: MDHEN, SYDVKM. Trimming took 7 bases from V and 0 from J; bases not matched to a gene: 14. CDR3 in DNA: TGTGCCAGCACCCAAGGGGGCCTGGGACTAGCGGTCTCCTACGAGCAGTACTTC. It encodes CASTQGGLGLAVSYEQYF.

The CDR3 sequence: CASSARASGRALKNEQFF. As DNA, the CDR3 is TGTGCCAGCAGTGCCCGCGCTAGCGGGAGGGCCCTGAAGAATGAGCAGTTCTTC. The rearrangement links TRBV28 to TRBJ2-1; 12 nucleotides align to TRBD2. The CDR3 is 18 residues long. Looked up from germline, CDR1 is MDHEN and CDR2 is SYDVKM. J gave up 7 bases and V 5 bases, and 15 bases lay outside the gene matches.

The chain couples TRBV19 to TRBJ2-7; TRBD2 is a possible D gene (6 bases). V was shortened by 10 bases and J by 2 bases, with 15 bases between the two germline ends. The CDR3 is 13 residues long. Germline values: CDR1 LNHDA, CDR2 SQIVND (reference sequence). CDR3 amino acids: CATGPGVAYEQYF. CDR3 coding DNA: TGTGCCACTGGGCCGGGGGTAGCCTACGAGCAGTACTTC.

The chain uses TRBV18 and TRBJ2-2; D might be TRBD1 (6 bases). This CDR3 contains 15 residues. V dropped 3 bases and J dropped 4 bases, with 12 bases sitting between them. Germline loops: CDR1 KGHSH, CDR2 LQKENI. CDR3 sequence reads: CASSPRTDITGELFF. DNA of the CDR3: TGTGCCAGCTCACCCCGGACAGACATCACCGGGGAGCTGTTTTTT.

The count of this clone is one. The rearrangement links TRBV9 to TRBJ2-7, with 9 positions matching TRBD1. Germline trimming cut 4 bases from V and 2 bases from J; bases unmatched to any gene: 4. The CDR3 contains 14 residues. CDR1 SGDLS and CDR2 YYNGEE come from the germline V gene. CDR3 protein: CASSRTGATYEQYF. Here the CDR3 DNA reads TGTGCCAGCAGCAGGACAGGGGCGACCTACGAGCAGTACTTC.

The CDR3 region is CASSRTGDPSYEQYF. DNA for the CDR3: TGTGCCAGCAGTCGAACAGGGGACCCATCCTACGAGCAGTACTTC. V is TRBV7-2 and J is TRBJ2-7, with TRBD1 matching 7 bases. V was pared by 6 bases and J by 1 base, with 9 bases of the junction left unmatched. The CDR3 is made up of 15 amino acids. In germline, CDR1 is SGHTA, CDR2 FQGNSA.

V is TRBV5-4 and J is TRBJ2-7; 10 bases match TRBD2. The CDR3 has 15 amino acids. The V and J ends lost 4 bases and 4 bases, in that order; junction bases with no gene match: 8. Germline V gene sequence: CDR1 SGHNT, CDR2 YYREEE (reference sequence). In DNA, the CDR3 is TGTGCCAGCAGCCGGGCCGGGACTAGCGTGTACGAGCAGTACTTC. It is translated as CASSRAGTSVYEQYF.

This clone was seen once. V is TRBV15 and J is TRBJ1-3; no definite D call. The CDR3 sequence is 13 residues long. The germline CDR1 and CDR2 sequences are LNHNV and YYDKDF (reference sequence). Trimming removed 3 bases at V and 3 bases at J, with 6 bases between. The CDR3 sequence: CATSSRDGNTIYF. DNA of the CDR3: TGTGCCACCAGCAGTCGGGATGGAAACACCATATATTTT. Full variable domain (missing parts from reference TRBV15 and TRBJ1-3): DAMVIQNPRYQVTQFGKPVTLSCSQTLNHNVMYWYQQKSSQAPKLLFHYYDKDFNNEADTPDNFQSRRPNTSFCFLDIRSPGLGDTAMYLCATSSRDGNTIYFGEGSWLTVV.

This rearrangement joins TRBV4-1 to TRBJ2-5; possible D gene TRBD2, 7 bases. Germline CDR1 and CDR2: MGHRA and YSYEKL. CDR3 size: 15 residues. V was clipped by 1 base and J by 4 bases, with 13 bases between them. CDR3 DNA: TGCGCCAGCAGCCAAGCCGGGGGGCGGAGAGAGACCCAGTACTTC. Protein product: CASSQAGGRRETQYF.

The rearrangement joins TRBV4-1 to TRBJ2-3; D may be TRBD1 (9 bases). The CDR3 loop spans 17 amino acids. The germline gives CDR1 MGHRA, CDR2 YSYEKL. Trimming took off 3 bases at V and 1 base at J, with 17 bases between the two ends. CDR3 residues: CASSHLGRDRGTDTQYF. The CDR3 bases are TGCGCCAGCAGCCACCTCGGGAGGGACAGGGGCACAGATACGCAGTATTTT.